This T cell receptor (beta chain) is drawn from a study of regulatory T cells in long-lasting Graves disease. This clonotype was counted only a few times. To make TCR beta libraries, researchers used iRepertoire HTBI primers and Arm-PCR of CDR3 regions. TCRdb reprocessed the multiplex PCR reads with MiXCR, giving one entry per CDR3 protein. The sample records 520,000 or so distinct CDR3 sequences, around 12% being singletons. Time point meaning: newly diagnosed GD, antithyroid drugs for less than 3 months. From RNA extracted from PBMCs, the TCR library was made. Germline V gene sequence: CDR1 MDHEN, CDR2 SYDVKM. CDR3 length: 12 amino acids. V was trimmed by 3 bases and J by 9 bases, leaving 12 bases between them. Separately, the same data were catalogued under a study of T cells in Graves' hyperthyroidism and ophthalmopathy. That paper adds: The TCR CDR3 first-round RT-PCR relied on the HTBI primer set.

This chain connects TRBV28 to TRBJ2-7, with a weak D call TRBD2 (5 bases). This TCR came from a woman in her thirties with Graves disease. Sequencing used peripheral blood mononuclear cells (PBMCs), obtained at new diagnosis, from a patient treated with antithyroid drugs. In DNA, the CDR3 is TGTGCCAGCAGTTTCCTACCCGAGGGGCAGTACTTC. Protein: CASSFLPEGQYF. Filled out from reference TRBV28 and TRBJ2-7, the complete variable domain reads DVKVTQSSRYLVKRTGEKVFLECVQDMDHENMFWYRQDPGLGLRLIYFSYDVKMKEKGDIPEGYSVSREKKERFSLILESASTNQTSMYLCASSFLPEGQYFGPGTRLTVT.